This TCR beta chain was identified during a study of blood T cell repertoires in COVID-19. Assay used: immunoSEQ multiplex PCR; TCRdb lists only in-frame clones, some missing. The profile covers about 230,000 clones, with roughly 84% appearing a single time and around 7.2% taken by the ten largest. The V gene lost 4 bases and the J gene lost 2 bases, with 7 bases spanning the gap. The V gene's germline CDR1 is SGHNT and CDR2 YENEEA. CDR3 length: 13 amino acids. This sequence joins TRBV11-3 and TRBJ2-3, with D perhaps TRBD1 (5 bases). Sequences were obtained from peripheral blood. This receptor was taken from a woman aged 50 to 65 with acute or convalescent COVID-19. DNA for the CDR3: TGTGCCAGCAGCTCAGGGCTCACAGATACGCAGTATTTT. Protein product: CASSSGLTDTQYF.